Presented here are 24 T cell receptor beta chains from one specimen sequenced in a study of cytomegalovirus exposure and HLA in healthy donors. Libraries were prepared by immunoSEQ multiplex PCR; TCRdb keeps only in-frame clonotypes and omits some of them. The sample has roughly 190,000 clones, 86% seen once. Sequenced: PBMCs. The receptors shown here come from a man aged 25-40 years in good health and CMV-seropositive.

The chain employs TRBV11-3 and TRBJ2-4, with D possibly TRBD1 on 5 matching bases. The V gene's germline CDR1 is SGHNT and CDR2 YENEEA. The CDR3 has 13 residues. V gave up 4 bases and J gave up 9 bases, with 13 bases separating them. Here the CDR3 reads CASSSDRFGIQYF. In nucleotides, the CDR3 is TGTGCCAGCAGCTCCGACAGATTTGGCATTCAGTACTTC. Supplemented by reference TRBV11-3 and TRBJ2-4, the full variable domain reads EAGVVQSPRYKIIEKKQPVAFWCNPISGHNTLYWYLQNLGQGPELLIRYENEEAVDDSQLPKDRFSAERLKGVDSTLKIQPAELGDSAVYLCASSSDRFGIQYFGAGTRLSVL.

The chain carries TRBV27 and TRBJ2-2; D gene ambiguous. Per the germline V gene, CDR1 is MNHEY and CDR2 is SMNVEV (reference sequence). The ends were cut back, 3 bases at V and 0 bases at J, with 14 bases in the middle. This CDR3 has 17 amino acids. CDR3 residues: CASSLYGRSANTGELFF. In DNA, the CDR3 is TGTGCCAGCAGTTTGTACGGAAGAAGCGCGAACACCGGGGAGCTGTTTTTT.

CDR3 loop: CASSLGDVREQYF. The CDR3 region has the DNA TGTGCCAGCAGCTTAGGTGATGTGAGGGAGCAGTACTTC. The chain combines TRBV7-6 with TRBJ2-7; D is unclear. This CDR3 is built from 13 residues. Per germline, CDR1 SGHVS and CDR2 FNYEAQ. V lost 1 base to trimming and J lost 7 bases, with 11 bases between them.

This chain links TRBV19 with TRBJ1-5, with D possibly matching TRBD1 (6 bases). There are 13 residues in the CDR3. Germline assignment: CDR1 LNHDA and CDR2 SQIVND (reference sequence). V gave up 9 bases and J gave up 6 bases, with 15 bases separating them. CDR3 coding DNA: TGTGCCAGCCTACAGGGAGCTTCTCAGCCCCAGCATTTT. It specifies CASLQGASQPQHF.

The chain uses TRBV6-1 and TRBJ2-7, with D unclear. V lost 7 bases, J lost 1 base, and 11 bases lay in between. Germline V gene sequence: CDR1 MNHNS, CDR2 SASEGT. There are 13 residues in the CDR3. In nucleotides, the CDR3 is TGTGCCAGCACCAACACCGCATCCTACGAGCAGTACTTC. It codes for CASTNTASYEQYF.

The chain has TRBV11-3 and TRBJ2-5, with TRBD2 matching over 11 bases. CDR3 length: 15 residues. The germline gives CDR1 SGHNT, CDR2 YENEEA. The trim removed 3 bases at V and 4 bases at J, leaving 4 bases unmatched. The CDR3 protein is CASSFYGTSGETQYF. The CDR3 DNA follows: TGTGCCAGCAGCTTCTATGGGACTAGCGGAGAGACCCAGTACTTC.

The chain carries TRBV6-5 and TRBJ2-2, with TRBD2 matching over 11 bases. CDR1 and CDR2 (germline): MNHEY, SVGAGI. The CDR3 is 15 residues long. V shed 2 bases, J shed 7 bases, and the junction held 3 bases outside the gene matches. The CDR3, as DNA: TGTGCCAGCAGTTACCCTAGCGGGGGGCACGGGGAGCTGTTTTTT. Its protein product is CASSYPSGGHGELFF.

CDR3 sequence (DNA): TGTGCCAGCACTAGCGGGAGCTCCTACAATGAGCAGTTCTTC. Translating gives CASTSGSSYNEQFF. The rearrangement uses TRBV2 and TRBJ2-1; TRBD2 matches 10 bases. This CDR3 region has 14 residues. The germline V gene encodes CDR1 SNHLY and CDR2 FYNNEI. V gave up 7 bases and J gave up 0 bases; unmatched junction bases: 0.

This sequence joins TRBV5-5 and TRBJ1-4, with D hard to call. This CDR3 has 14 residues. Germline CDR1 SGHKS, CDR2 YYEKEE (reference sequence). V gave up 4 bases and J gave up 8 bases, with 15 bases separating them. The CDR3 spells CASSLSWGREKLFF. The CDR3 DNA reads as TGTGCCAGCAGCCTGAGCTGGGGAAGGGAAAAACTGTTTTTT.

Comments on this clone: The sample has other DNA sequences that encode this CDR3 too. The gene calls are TRBV5-1 and TRBJ2-1, with TRBD2 matching over 10 bases. CDR3 length: 15 residues. Per the germline V gene, CDR1 is SGHRS and CDR2 is YFSETQ. V dropped 3 bases and J dropped 0; count of bases not matched to a gene: 0. The CDR3 nucleotides are TGCGCCAGCAGCTCTAGCGGGAGCTCCTACAATGAGCAGTTCTTC. Translation: CASSSSGSSYNEQFF.

The V gene is TRBV30, the J gene TRBJ2-2, with a tentative D call TRBD2 (5 bases). V was clipped by 4 bases and J by 0 bases, with 6 bases between them. The CDR3 spans 13 residues. The germline gives CDR1 GTSNPN, CDR2 SVGIG (reference sequence). The CDR3 region is CAWTLANTGELFF. The CDR3 DNA is TGTGCCTGGACACTAGCGAACACCGGGGAGCTGTTTTTT.

The chain recombines TRBV11-3 with TRBJ1-1; unclear D gene. Trimming removed 1 base from V and 5 bases from J, with 8 bases in between. The CDR3 loop spans 13 amino acids. Germline CDR1 is SGHNT and CDR2 is YENEEA. The chain's CDR3 is CASSLVSATEAFF. The CDR3 DNA is TGTGCCAGCAGCTTAGTGTCAGCAACTGAAGCTTTCTTT.

The chain links TRBV7-9 to TRBJ1-5, with 9 nucleotides matching TRBD1. The CDR3 length is 16 residues. V was pared by 2 bases and J by 3 bases, with 5 bases of the junction left unmatched. CDR1 and CDR2 (germline): SEHNR, FQNEAQ (reference sequence). CDR3 region: CASSLIQGAANQPQHF. The CDR3 DNA is TGTGCCAGCAGCTTAATACAGGGGGCCGCCAATCAGCCCCAGCATTTT. Looking up the rest from reference TRBV7-9 and TRBJ1-5 gives the full variable domain: DTGVSQNPRHKITKRGQNVTFRCDPISEHNRLYWYRQTLGQGPEFLTYFQNEAQLEKSRLLSDRFSAERPKGSFSTLEIQRTEQGDSAMYLCASSLIQGAANQPQHFGDGTRLSIL.

The DNA for the CDR3 is TGTGCCAGCAGCGCCCCGAGCTCCTACGAGCAGTACTTC. Translation gives CASSAPSSYEQYF. The genes are TRBV9 and TRBJ2-7, with D unclear. The CDR3 spans 13 residues. From germline, CDR1 is SGDLS and CDR2 YYNGEE. Between the trimmed V and J ends, which lost 3 bases and 0 bases, there was a span of 7 bases.

This chain uses TRBV2 with TRBJ2-2; D uncertain. This CDR3 comprises 13 residues. Germline V CDR1 and CDR2: SNHLY, FYNNEI. Deletions cut 7 bases from V and 5 bases from J, with 11 bases between. CDR3 DNA sequence: TGTGCCAGCAATTTGGTCATGACCGGGGAGCTGTTTTTT. As protein: CASNLVMTGELFF.

The chain links TRBV9 to TRBJ2-7; 10 bases align to TRBD1. V was clipped by 0 bases and J by 6 bases; unmatched bases: 6. This CDR3 has 15 residues. CDR1 is SGDLS, CDR2 YYNGEE, per germline. CDR3 bases: TGTGCCAGCAGCGTAGGAGGGACAGGGGCCCCCGAGCAGTACTTC. It specifies CASSVGGTGAPEQYF.

The rearrangement links TRBV27 to TRBJ2-7; D might be TRBD2 (6 bases). Germline V CDR1 and CDR2: MNHEY, SMNVEV (reference sequence). V was trimmed by 11 bases and J by 2 bases, leaving 19 bases between them. The CDR3 sequence is 14 residues long. Here the CDR3 DNA reads TGTGCCTCCCATCAGCGGGCGAACGCCTACGAGCAGTACTTC. It is translated as CASHQRANAYEQYF.

V is TRBV6-6 and J is TRBJ2-7; the D call may be TRBD1 or TRBD2 (5 bases each). There are 14 residues in the CDR3. Trimming took off 6 bases at V and 2 bases at J, with 14 bases between the two ends. Germline CDR1 MNHNY, CDR2 SVGAGI (reference sequence). Here the CDR3 reads CASRGTGSTYEQYF. CDR3 nucleotides: TGTGCCAGCAGGGGGACCGGGTCCACCTACGAGCAGTACTTC.

The genes are TRBV9 and TRBJ2-7; D is tentatively TRBD1 or TRBD2 (6 bases each). CDR1 is SGDLS and CDR2 is YYNGEE in the germline V gene. The CDR3 is 13 residues long. The germline V and J ends were trimmed by 2 bases and 5 bases, with 11 bases remaining between them. The CDR3 nucleotides read TGTGCCAGCAGCGTTTACGGGGGCAACGAGCAGTACTTC. Encoded protein: CASSVYGGNEQYF.

The chain uses TRBV9 and TRBJ2-7; 11 bases fit TRBD1. The trim removed 4 bases at V and 3 bases at J, leaving 6 bases unmatched. The germline CDR1 and CDR2 sequences are SGDLS and YYNGEE. The CDR3 length is 15 residues. The CDR3 region is CASSLDRGPIYEQYF. As DNA, the CDR3 is TGTGCCAGCAGCTTGGACAGGGGGCCTATCTACGAGCAGTACTTC.

The chain employs TRBV7-9 and TRBJ2-7, with TRBD1 matching 7 bases. Germline lookup yields CDR1 SEHNR and CDR2 FQNEAQ (reference sequence). V lost 5 bases to trimming and J lost 2 bases; unmatched junction nucleotides: 9. CDR3 size: 15 residues. The CDR3 spells CASSPRGQVTYEQYF. The CDR3 nucleotides are TGTGCCAGCAGCCCCCGAGGACAGGTAACCTACGAGCAGTACTTC.

The genes are TRBV28 and TRBJ1-6; the D is unclear. CDR3 length: 15 residues. V lost 7 bases, J lost 6 bases, and 16 bases lay in between. CDR1 MDHEN and CDR2 SYDVKM come from the germline V gene. The CDR3 reads CASTTGDLFNSPLHF. The CDR3 nucleotides are TGTGCCAGCACTACTGGAGACTTGTTTAATTCACCCCTCCACTTT.

The CDR3 DNA follows: TGTGCCAGCAGTTCACTCCCCGGTACTGAAGCTTTCTTT. Translated, it gives CASSSLPGTEAFF. The rearrangement joins TRBV28 to TRBJ1-1, with D unresolved. Between the trimmed V and J ends, which lost 4 bases and 5 bases, there was a span of 11 bases. This CDR3 has 13 amino acids. CDR1 is MDHEN, CDR2 SYDVKM, per germline.

The chain is built from TRBV25-1 and TRBJ2-7; 7 positions match TRBD2. Germline CDR1 is MGHDK and CDR2 is SYGVNS. The length of the CDR3 is 15 residues. Unmatched junction bases numbered 10, after V lost 6 bases and J lost 2 bases. The CDR3 is CASSETGRIPYEQYF. The CDR3 nucleotides read TGTGCCAGCAGCGAGACCGGGAGGATCCCCTACGAGCAGTACTTC.